The 23 T cell receptor beta chains given below trace back to one sample, sequenced in a study of tumor and adjacent non-tumor tissue in lung cancer. TCRbeta libraries were built with three rounds of nested PCR, modified from ARM-PCR. TCRdb reprocessed the multiplex PCR reads via MiXCR and lists one record per CDR3 protein. The sample comprises 120,000 or so distinct CDR3 sequences, roughly 64% of which are singletons, and 10% to 15% rests with the top ten. The template was RNA from unsorted bulk tissue. The specimen sequenced was lung tumor tissue. These receptors were obtained from a man aged 25-45 years with non-small cell lung cancer.

This clonotype appeared once. A read error is likely, as this CDR3 ends without the conserved phenylalanine or tryptophan. The genes are TRBV20-1 and TRBJ2-7, with TRBD1 as a possible D gene (6 bases). The CDR3 is 15 amino acids. Trimming left V 5 bases short and J 4 bases short, with 21 bases between. From germline, CDR1 is DFQATT and CDR2 SNEGSKA (reference sequence). The CDR3 region has the DNA TGCAGTGCTTTCGCACCGACAGGCAGCACTTACGAGCAGTACTTA. Translation gives CSAFAPTGSTYEQYL.

Many counts were recorded for this clonotype. The chain recombines TRBV6-5 with TRBJ1-2; D possibly corresponds to TRBD1 (5 bases). This CDR3 region has 14 residues. Trimming removed 6 bases from V and 0 bases from J, with 11 bases in between. Per the germline V gene, CDR1 is MNHEY and CDR2 is SVGAGI. This chain's CDR3 is CASSRQRSNYGYTF. The DNA of the CDR3 is TGTGCCAGCAGCCGACAGCGTTCTAACTATGGCTACACCTTC.

The chain employs TRBV11-1 and TRBJ2-7, with D possibly being TRBD1 (6 bases). The CDR3 is made up of 15 amino acids. The germline V gene encodes CDR1 SGHAT and CDR2 FQDESV (reference sequence). Here the CDR3 DNA reads TGTGCTAACAGCCTGTTGTCGGGACACTCCTACGAGCAGTACTTC. Translated: CANSLLSGHSYEQYF. The full variable domain, rest sourced from reference TRBV11-1 and TRBJ2-7, is EAEVAQSPRYKITEKSQAVAFWCDPISGHATLYWYRQILGQGPELLVQFQDESVVDDSQLPKDRFSAERLKGVDSTLKIQPAELGDSAMYLCANSLLSGHSYEQYFGPGTRLTVT.

Remarks on this clonotype: This may stem from a read error, because a much larger clone lies one nucleotide away. The chain couples TRBV4-1 to TRBJ1-5, with TRBD1 as a possible D gene (5 bases). Germline loops: CDR1 MGHRA, CDR2 YSYEKL. This CDR3 spans 15 amino acids. CDR3 nucleotides: TGCGCCAGCAGCCAAGCCCCGGGGACTAAAGAGCCCCGGCATTTT. This sequence encodes CASSQAPGTKEPRHF.

Only a few counts were recorded for this clonotype. V gene TRBV30 combines with J gene TRBJ1-5; 7 nucleotides match TRBD1. The V gene end was trimmed by 6 bases and the J gene end by 3 bases; junction bases not matched to a gene: 5. Germline V gene sequence: CDR1 GTSNPN, CDR2 SVGIG (reference sequence). The CDR3 has 13 amino acids. The CDR3 region has the DNA TGTGCCTGCGACAGGGACTCCAATCAGCCCCAGCATTTT. The encoded protein is CACDRDSNQPQHF.

This clonotype was counted many times. The chain recombines TRBV4-2 with TRBJ1-1; 10 nucleotides align to TRBD1. Trimming took 8 bases from V and 3 from J; bases not matched to a gene: 6. The CDR3 consists of 14 residues. Germline V gene data show CDR1 as LGHNA and CDR2 as YNFKEQ. The CDR3 reads CASGADRGDTEAFF. For the CDR3, the DNA is TGTGCCAGCGGAGCGGACAGGGGGGACACTGAAGCTTTCTTT.

Concerning this clonotype: Sequence at one end of the junction differs from germline and may be a read error. This chain uses TRBV5-5 with TRBJ2-3; D perhaps matches TRBD1 (6 bases). The CDR3 extends over 16 amino acids. The germline gives CDR1 SGHKS, CDR2 YYEKEE (reference sequence). The CDR3 here is CASSLLGGQGSDTQYF. The CDR3 DNA sequence: TGTGCTAGCAGCTTGCTAGGGGGTCAGGGATCAGATACGCAGTATTTT.

On this clonotype itself: A much bigger clone sits one base away, suggesting this may be a read error. The conserved final phenylalanine or tryptophan is absent from the CDR3, which likely points to a read error. The rearrangement uses TRBV20-1 and TRBJ2-7, with D possibly matching TRBD2 (8 bases). Germline values: CDR1 DFQATT, CDR2 SNEGSKA (reference sequence). V shed 5 bases and J shed 6 bases, with 17 bases lying between them. The CDR3 sequence is 13 residues long. This chain's CDR3 is CSAPRDSGSEQYI. The CDR3 DNA reads TGCAGTGCTCCCCGGGACAGCGGGAGCGAGCAGTACATC.

The chain has TRBV12-3 or TRBV12-4 and TRBJ1-2; a weak D match, TRBD1 (5 bases). The CDR3 consists of 11 residues. V was trimmed by 5 bases and J by 14 bases, leaving 15 bases between them. The CDR3 sequence is CASSIGTDYTF. The CDR3 DNA reads as TGTGCCAGCAGTATAGGGACTGACTATACCTTC.

Note on this clonotype: This is likely a read error, given that the CDR3 carries no conserved phenylalanine or tryptophan at its end. V gene TRBV5-4 combines with J gene TRBJ2-3; either TRBD1 or TRBD2 may supply D (6 bases each). Per the germline V gene, CDR1 is SGHNT and CDR2 is YYREEE (reference sequence). CDR3 length: 15 residues. V was cut by 4 bases and J by 2 bases, with 14 bases left in between. The CDR3 here is CASSRGGSITDTQYL. The CDR3 nucleotides read TGTGCCAGCAGCCGAGGGGGGTCGATCACAGATACGCAGTATTTG.

This chain joins TRBV6-2 or TRBV6-3 and TRBJ2-6; tentatively, D is TRBD2 (5 bases). This CDR3 has 15 residues. Trimming left V 6 bases short and J 1 base short, with 10 bases between. Per the germline V gene, CDR1 is MNHEY and CDR2 is SVGEGT. CDR3 nucleotide sequence: TGTGCCAGCAGCAGCACGGGGTCTGGGGCCAACGTCCTGACTTTC. Translating it yields CASSSTGSGANVLTF.

This clonotype was observed a single time. A junction boundary mismatches the germline segment, possibly from a read error. The chain combines TRBV11-2 with TRBJ2-3; D is possibly TRBD2 (6 bases). CDR1 and CDR2 from the germline V gene are SGHAT and FQNNGV. This CDR3 spans 18 amino acids. The DNA of the CDR3 is TGTGCCAGCAGCCTGGGAGATGATCAGTCCGGGAGAGCAGATACGCACTATTTT. Its protein product is CASSLGDDQSGRADTHYF.

In its sample, this clonotype was seen a few times. Given a much more abundant clone one base away, this may be a read error. The J gene is TRBJ2-7, the V gene TRBV24-1; D is unclear. The CDR3 is 12 amino acids. Germline CDR1 and CDR2: KGHDR and SFDVKD. The CDR3 sequence: CAASDGSYEQYF. CDR3 in DNA: TGTGCCGCCAGTGACGGATCCTACGAGCAGTACTTC.

The CDR3 loop is CASSADGTPSVFF. The CDR3 bases are TGCGCCAGCAGCGCGGACGGGACCCCCTCTGTTTTCTTT. The chain couples TRBV5-1 to TRBJ1-1; possible D gene TRBD1, 5 bases. Germline values: CDR1 SGHRS, CDR2 YFSETQ. Trimming removed 4 bases at V and 13 bases at J, with 20 bases between. This CDR3 region has 13 residues.

The CDR3 nucleotides are TGTGCCAGCAGCTCGGGTTTCGGGACAGGTGACACTGAAGCTTTCTTT. Protein sequence: CASSSGFGTGDTEAFF. The J gene is TRBJ1-1, the V gene TRBV11-2; 8 bases fit TRBD1. This CDR3 contains 16 residues. Per the germline V gene, CDR1 is SGHAT and CDR2 is FQNNGV. V was clipped by 4 bases and J by 3 bases; unmatched bases: 10.

The genes are TRBV20-1 and TRBJ2-7, with D possibly TRBD1 on 6 matching bases. The germline V and J ends were trimmed by 3 bases and 0 bases, with 18 bases remaining between them. CDR3 length: 16 amino acids. Germline-derived CDR1 and CDR2 are DFQATT and SNEGSKA (reference sequence). The CDR3 nucleotides are TGCAGTGCTAGGTCTAGGGGGTGGTTTGGCTCCTACGAGCAGTACTTC. This codes for CSARSRGWFGSYEQYF.

The chain has TRBV28 and TRBJ2-2; 7 bases line up with TRBD1. J lost 7 bases, V lost 7 bases, and 12 bases had no gene match. The CDR3 has 15 residues. Germline V lookup: CDR1 MDHEN, CDR2 SYDVKM. CDR3 coding DNA: TGTGCCAGCAAATTCGCACAGGGGATCGTCGGGGAGCTGTTTTTT. Its translation is CASKFAQGIVGELFF.

Of note for this clonotype: At one of its ends the junction is not consistent with the germline gene, which may arise from a read error. V and J are TRBV12-3 or TRBV12-4 and TRBJ2-7; D is undetermined. There are 14 residues in the CDR3. CDR3 in amino acids: CASSSSGLSSEQYF. DNA for the CDR3: TGTGCCAGCAGTTCGTCGGGTCTATCGAGCGAGCAGTATTTC.

This clonotype has ten or more counts. V is TRBV12-3 or TRBV12-4 and J is TRBJ2-7, with 7 bases matching TRBD2. This CDR3 is 14 amino acids long. V was clipped by 3 bases and J by 3 bases; unmatched bases: 5. The CDR3 reads CASSFAGDVYEQYF. The DNA for the CDR3 is TGTGCCAGCAGTTTTGCGGGGGACGTCTACGAGCAGTACTTC.

V gene TRBV21-1 combines with J gene TRBJ1-1; no DNA check was done on the table's D call, TRBD1. TRBV21-1 is tagged as a pseudogene. This CDR3 has 14 amino acids. The DNA for the CDR3 is TGTGCCAGCAGCAGAGAGGGGGCGCCCACTGAAGCTTTCTTT. The encoded protein is CASSREGAPTEAFF.

Note on this clonotype: This may be a read error, as it is one base from a much larger clone. The chain combines TRBV4-1 with TRBJ2-7; D possibly matches TRBD1 or TRBD2 (6 bases each). The CDR3 contains 16 residues. Germline V lookup: CDR1 MGHRA, CDR2 YSYEKL. With 3 bases removed from V and 0 bases from J, the gap between germline ends came to 15 bases. The CDR3 region is CASSQGVGGRSYEQYF. CDR3 nucleotides: TGCGCCAGCAGCCAGGGAGTGGGGGGCCGCTCCTACGAGCAGTACTTC.

Regarding this clonotype: The junction departs from germline at one end; a sequencing error may be responsible. The rearrangement uses TRBV11-2 and TRBJ1-2, with 7 bases identical to TRBD1. Germline V gives CDR1 SGHAT, CDR2 FQNNGV. This CDR3 has 16 residues. The CDR3: CASSPPRQGPSPWLHF. The CDR3 DNA follows: TGTGCCAGCAGCCCCCCCCGACAGGGCCCCTCCCCTTGGCTACACTTC.

A word on this clonotype: Compared with germline, one end of the junction differs, possibly owing to a read error. The rearrangement joins TRBV6-2 or TRBV6-3 to TRBJ2-3; 10 nucleotides align to TRBD2. CDR1 and CDR2 from the germline V gene are MNHEY and SVGEGT. The length of the CDR3 is 18 residues. For the CDR3, the DNA is TGTGCCAGCAGATTCCTAGCGGGAGTGGATCCTAACACAGATACACAGTATTTT. This codes for CASRFLAGVDPNTDTQYF.